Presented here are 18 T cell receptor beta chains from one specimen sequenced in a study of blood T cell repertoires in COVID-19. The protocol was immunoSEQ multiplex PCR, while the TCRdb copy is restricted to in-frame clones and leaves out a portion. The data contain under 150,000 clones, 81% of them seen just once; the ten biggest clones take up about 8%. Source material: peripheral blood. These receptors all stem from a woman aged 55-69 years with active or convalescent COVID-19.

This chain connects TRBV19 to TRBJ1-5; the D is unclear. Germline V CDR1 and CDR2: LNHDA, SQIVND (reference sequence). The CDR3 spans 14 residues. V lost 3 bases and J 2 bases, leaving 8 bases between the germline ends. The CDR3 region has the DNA TGTGCCAGTAGTATCCTCGGTGGCAATCAGCCCCAGCATTTT. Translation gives CASSILGGNQPQHF.

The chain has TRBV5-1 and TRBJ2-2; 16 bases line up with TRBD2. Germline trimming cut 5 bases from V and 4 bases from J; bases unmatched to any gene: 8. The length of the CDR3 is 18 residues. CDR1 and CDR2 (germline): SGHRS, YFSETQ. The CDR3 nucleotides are TGCGCCAGCAGAACCGGGACTAGCGGGGGGGCCGTCACCGGGGAGCTGTTTTTT. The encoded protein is CASRTGTSGGAVTGELFF.

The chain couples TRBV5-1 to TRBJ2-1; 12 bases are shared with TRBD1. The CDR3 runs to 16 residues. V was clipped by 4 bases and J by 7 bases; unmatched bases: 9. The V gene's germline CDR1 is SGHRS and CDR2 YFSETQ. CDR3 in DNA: TGCGCCAGCAGCGCGGCCCTGGGACAGGGGGCGAATGAGCAGTTCTTC. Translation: CASSAALGQGANEQFF.

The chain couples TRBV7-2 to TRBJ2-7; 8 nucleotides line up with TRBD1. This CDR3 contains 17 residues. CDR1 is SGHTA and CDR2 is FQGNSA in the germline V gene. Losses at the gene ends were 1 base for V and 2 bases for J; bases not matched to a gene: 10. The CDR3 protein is CASSLGSDRGIPYEQYF. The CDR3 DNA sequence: TGTGCCAGCAGCTTAGGATCAGACAGGGGCATTCCCTACGAGCAGTACTTC.

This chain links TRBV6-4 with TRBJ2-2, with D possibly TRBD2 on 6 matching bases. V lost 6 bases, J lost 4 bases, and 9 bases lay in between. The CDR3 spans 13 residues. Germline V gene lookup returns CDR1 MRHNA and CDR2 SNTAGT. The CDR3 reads CASRLGGTGELFF. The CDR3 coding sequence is TGTGCCAGCAGACTCGGGGGCACCGGGGAGCTGTTTTTT.

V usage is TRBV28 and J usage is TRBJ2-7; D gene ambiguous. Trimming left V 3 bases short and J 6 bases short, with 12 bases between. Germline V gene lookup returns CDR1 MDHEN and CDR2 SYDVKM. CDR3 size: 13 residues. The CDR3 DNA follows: TGTGCCAGCAGTTTGGGCTCGCCTCCCGAGCAGTACTTC. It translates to CASSLGSPPEQYF.

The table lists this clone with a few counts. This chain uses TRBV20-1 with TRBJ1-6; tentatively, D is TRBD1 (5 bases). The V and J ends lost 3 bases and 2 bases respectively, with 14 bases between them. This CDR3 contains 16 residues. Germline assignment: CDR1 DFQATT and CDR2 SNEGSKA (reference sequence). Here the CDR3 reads CSASELPGAYNSPLHF. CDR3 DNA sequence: TGCAGTGCTAGTGAGTTACCGGGGGCCTATAATTCACCCCTCCACTTT.

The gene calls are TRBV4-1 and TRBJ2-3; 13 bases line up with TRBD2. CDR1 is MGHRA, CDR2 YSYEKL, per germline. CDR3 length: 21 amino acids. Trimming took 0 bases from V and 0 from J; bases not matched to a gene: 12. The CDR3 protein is CASSQDLGLAGRGSSTDTQYF. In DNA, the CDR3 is TGCGCCAGCAGCCAAGATTTGGGACTAGCGGGGAGGGGATCGAGCACAGATACGCAGTATTTT.

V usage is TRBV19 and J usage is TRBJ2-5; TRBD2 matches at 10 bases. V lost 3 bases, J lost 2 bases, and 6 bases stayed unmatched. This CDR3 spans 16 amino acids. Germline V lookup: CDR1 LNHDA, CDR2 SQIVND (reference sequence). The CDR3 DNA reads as TGTGCCAGTAGTATCCTAGCGGGAGAGGTACAAGAGACCCAGTACTTC. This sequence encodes CASSILAGEVQETQYF.

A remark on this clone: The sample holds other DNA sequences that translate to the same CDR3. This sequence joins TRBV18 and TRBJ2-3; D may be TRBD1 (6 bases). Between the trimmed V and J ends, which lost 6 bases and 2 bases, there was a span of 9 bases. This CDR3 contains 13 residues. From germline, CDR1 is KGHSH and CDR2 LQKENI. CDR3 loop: CASSRTATDTQYF. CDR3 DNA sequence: TGTGCCAGCTCGAGGACAGCCACAGATACGCAGTATTTT.

The CDR3 DNA sequence: TGTGCCAGCAGCCAAGCCCCTACAGGGGCGAACACTGAAGCTTTCTTT. It encodes CASSQAPTGANTEAFF. The gene calls are TRBV3-1 (or the pseudogene TRBV3-2) and TRBJ1-1, with 7 nucleotides matching TRBD1. The junction had 6 bases not matched to a gene; V was cut back by 1 base and J by 1 base. Germline assignment: CDR1 LGHDT and CDR2 YNNKEL (reference sequence). CDR3 size: 16 residues.

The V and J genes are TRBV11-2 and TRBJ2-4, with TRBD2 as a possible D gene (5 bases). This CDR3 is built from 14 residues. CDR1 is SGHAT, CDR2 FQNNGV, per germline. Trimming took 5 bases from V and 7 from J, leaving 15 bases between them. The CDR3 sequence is CASSGRPRDNIQYF. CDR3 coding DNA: TGTGCCAGCAGCGGCCGCCCACGGGATAACATTCAGTACTTC.

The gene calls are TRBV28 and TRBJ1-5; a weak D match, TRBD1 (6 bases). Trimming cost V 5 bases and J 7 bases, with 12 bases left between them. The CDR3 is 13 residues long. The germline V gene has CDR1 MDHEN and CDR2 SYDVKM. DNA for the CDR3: TGTGCCAGCAGTATCGACAGGTACCAGCCCCAGCATTTT. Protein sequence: CASSIDRYQPQHF.

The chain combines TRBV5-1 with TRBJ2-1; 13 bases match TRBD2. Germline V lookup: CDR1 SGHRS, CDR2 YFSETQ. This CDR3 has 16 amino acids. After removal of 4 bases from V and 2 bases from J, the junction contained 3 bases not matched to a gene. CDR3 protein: CASSVGTSGTYNEQFF. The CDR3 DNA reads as TGCGCCAGCAGCGTTGGGACTAGCGGGACCTACAATGAGCAGTTCTTC.

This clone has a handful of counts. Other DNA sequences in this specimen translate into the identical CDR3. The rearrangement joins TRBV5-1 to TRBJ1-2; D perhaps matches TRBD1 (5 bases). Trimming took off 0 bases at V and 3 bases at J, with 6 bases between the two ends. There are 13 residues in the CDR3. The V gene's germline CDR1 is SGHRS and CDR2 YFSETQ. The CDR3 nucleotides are TGCGCCAGCAGCTTGGGGGGCGACTATGGCTACACCTTC. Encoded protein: CASSLGGDYGYTF. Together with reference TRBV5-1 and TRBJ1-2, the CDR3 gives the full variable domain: KAGVTQTPRYLIKTRGQQVTLSCSPISGHRSVSWYQQTPGQGLQFLFEYFSETQRNKGNFPGRFSGRQFSNSRSEMNVSTLELGDSALYLCASSLGGDYGYTFGSGTRLTVV.

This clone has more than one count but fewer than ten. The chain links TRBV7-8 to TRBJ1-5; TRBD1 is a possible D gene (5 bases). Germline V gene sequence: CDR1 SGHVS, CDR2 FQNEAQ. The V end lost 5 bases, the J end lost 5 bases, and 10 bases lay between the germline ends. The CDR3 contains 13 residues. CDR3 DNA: TGTGCCAGCAGCGGAACAGGTTATCAGCCCCAGCATTTT. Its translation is CASSGTGYQPQHF.

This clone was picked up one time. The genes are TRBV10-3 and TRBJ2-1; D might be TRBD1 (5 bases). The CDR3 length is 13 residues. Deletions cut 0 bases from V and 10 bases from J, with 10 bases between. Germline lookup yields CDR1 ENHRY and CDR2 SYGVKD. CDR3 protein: CAISESINREQFF. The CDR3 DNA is TGTGCCATCAGTGAGTCGATTAACAGGGAGCAGTTCTTC.

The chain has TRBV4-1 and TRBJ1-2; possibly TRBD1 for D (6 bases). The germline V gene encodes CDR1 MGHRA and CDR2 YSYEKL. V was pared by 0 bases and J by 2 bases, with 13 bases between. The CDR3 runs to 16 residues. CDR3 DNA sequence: TGCGCCAGCAGCCAAGAAGCAAGGGGGGGGAACTATGGCTACACCTTC. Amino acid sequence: CASSQEARGGNYGYTF.